This TCR beta chain was sequenced in a study of blood T cell repertoires in COVID-19. The wider study: Whether acute or convalescent, the COVID-19 samples came from the United States, Italy and Spain. The cDNA or gDNA used as material had been derived from T cells, B-cell-depleted T cells, or PBMCs.

Germline V lookup: CDR1 SGDLS, CDR2 YYNGEE. The CDR3 is 17 residues long. V was clipped by 4 bases and J by 3 bases, with 22 bases between them. As originally analysed: Nucleated cell number was recorded as an estimate derived from reference gene primer amplification. The table came from immunoSEQ multiplex PCR; TCRdb's copy has only in-frame clones and leaves some out. V and J calls and clone size follow that table, whereas D and trimming were derived from the DNA. The sample includes approximately 30,000 clones, approximately 88% seen only once; the top ten take roughly 3%. The chain employs TRBV9 and TRBJ1-1, with D possibly being TRBD1 (6 bases). This clonotype originated in a human donor in a cohort sampled during active COVID-19. The sample comprised peripheral blood. The CDR3 sequence is CASSHPLGAPPDTEAFF. CDR3 DNA sequence: TGTGCCAGCAGCCATCCTCTGGGGGCCCCTCCCGACACTGAAGCTTTCTTT.